This T cell receptor beta chain derives from a study of blood T cell repertoires in COVID-19. How the authors handled the data: Quantification of nucleated cells was approximated via reference gene primer amplification. Clones were sequenced by immunoSEQ multiplex PCR, and TCRdb holds only the in-frame ones, with some missing. For V, J and clone size, that table is used; D and trimming come from the DNA. In the table there are 250,000 to 350,000 clones, approximately 84% of which are singletons. V was trimmed by 5 bases and J by 10 bases, leaving 18 bases between them. CDR3 length: 13 amino acids. In germline, CDR1 is SQVTM, CDR2 ANQGSEA.

Input material: peripheral blood. This chain uses TRBV29-1 with TRBJ1-5; the D is unclear. This TCR derives from a human donor with COVID-19, enrolled during active disease. The donor label of this sample is uncertain. CDR3 region: CSVKVGSRQPQHF. DNA for the CDR3: TGCAGCGTTAAGGTGGGCAGCCGGCAACCCCAGCATTTT.